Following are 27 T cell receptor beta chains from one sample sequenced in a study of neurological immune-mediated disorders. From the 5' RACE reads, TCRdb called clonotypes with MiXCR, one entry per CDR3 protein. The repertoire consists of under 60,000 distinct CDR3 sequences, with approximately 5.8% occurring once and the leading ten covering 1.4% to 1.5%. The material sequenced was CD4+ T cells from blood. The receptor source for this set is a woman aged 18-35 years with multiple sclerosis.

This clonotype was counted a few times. For the CDR3, the DNA is TGCAGTGCTAGAGGGACAGGGGGCCTGAACACTGAAGCTTTCTTT. This sequence encodes CSARGTGGLNTEAFF. The V and J genes are TRBV20-1 and TRBJ1-1; TRBD1 aligns across 11 bases. V gave up 1 base and J gave up 0 bases; unmatched junction bases: 1. Per germline, CDR1 DFQATT and CDR2 SNEGSKA (reference sequence). The CDR3 covers 15 residues.

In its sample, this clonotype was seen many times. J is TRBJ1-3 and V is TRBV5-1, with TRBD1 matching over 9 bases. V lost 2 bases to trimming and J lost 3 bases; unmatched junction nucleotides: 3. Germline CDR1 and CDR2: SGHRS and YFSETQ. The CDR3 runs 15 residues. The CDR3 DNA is TGCGCCAGCAGCTTACAGGGGGCTGATGGAAACACCATATATTTT. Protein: CASSLQGADGNTIYF. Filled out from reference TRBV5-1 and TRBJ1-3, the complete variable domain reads KAGVTQTPRYLIKTRGQQVTLSCSPISGHRSVSWYQQTPGQGLQFLFEYFSETQRNKGNFPGRFSGRQFSNSRSEMNVSTLELGDSALYLCASSLQGADGNTIYFGEGSWLTVV.

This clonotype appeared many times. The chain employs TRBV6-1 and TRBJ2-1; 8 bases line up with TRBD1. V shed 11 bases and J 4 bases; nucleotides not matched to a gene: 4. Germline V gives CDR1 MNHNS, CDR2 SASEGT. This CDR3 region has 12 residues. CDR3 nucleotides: TGTGCCTCGGGACAGGTATACAATGAGCAGTTCTTC. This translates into CASGQVYNEQFF.

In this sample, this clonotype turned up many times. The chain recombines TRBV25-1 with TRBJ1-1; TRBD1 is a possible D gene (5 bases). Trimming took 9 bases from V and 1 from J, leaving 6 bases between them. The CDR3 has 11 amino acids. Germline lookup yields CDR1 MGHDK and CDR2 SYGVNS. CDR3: CASTGNTEAFF. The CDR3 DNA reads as TGTGCCAGTACAGGGAACACTGAAGCTTTCTTT.

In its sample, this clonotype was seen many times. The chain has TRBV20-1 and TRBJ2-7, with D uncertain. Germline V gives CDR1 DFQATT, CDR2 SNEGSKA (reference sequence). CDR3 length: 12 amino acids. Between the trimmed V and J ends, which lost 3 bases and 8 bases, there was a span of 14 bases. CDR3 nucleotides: TGCAGTGCTAGCTCGCAGTGGTCCCAGCAGTACTTC. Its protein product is CSASSQWSQQYF.

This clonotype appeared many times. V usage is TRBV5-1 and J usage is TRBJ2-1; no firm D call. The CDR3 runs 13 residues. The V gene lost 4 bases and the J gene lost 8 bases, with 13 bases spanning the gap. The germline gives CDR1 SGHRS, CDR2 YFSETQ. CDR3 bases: TGCGCCAGCAGCAAAGGCTCTGTCGATGAGCAGTTCTTC. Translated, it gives CASSKGSVDEQFF.

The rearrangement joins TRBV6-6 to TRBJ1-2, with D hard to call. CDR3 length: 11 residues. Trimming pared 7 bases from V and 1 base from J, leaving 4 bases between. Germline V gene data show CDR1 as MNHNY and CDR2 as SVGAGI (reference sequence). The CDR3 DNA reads TGTGCCAGCACGGATAACTATGGCTACACCTTC. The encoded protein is CASTDNYGYTF.

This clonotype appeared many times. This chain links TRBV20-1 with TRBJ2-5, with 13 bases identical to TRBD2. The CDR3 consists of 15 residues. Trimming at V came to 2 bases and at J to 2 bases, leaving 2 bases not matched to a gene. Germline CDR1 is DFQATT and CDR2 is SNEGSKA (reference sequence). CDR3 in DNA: TGCAGTGCTAGACCGACTAGCGGGGGGCAAGAGACCCAGTACTTC. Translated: CSARPTSGGQETQYF.

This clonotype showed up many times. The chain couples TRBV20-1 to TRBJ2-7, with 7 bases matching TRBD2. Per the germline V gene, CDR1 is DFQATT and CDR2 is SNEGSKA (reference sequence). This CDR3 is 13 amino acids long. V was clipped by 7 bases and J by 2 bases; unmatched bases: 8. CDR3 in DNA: TGCAGTGAAATAGTAAGCGGGACCTACGAGCAGTACTTC. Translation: CSEIVSGTYEQYF.

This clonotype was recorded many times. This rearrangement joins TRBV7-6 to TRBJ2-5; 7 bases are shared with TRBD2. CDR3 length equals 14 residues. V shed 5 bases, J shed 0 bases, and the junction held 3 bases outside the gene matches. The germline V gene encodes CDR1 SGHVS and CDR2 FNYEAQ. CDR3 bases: TGTGCCAGCAGCCTAGGGACTAACCAAGAGACCCAGTACTTC. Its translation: CASSLGTNQETQYF.

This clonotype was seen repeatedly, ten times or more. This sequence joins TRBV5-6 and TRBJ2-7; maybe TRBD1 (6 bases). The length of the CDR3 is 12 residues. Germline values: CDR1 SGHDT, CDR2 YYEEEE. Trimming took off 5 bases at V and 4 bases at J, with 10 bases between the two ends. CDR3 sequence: CASRSQGYEQYF. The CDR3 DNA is TGTGCCAGCAGATCACAGGGATACGAGCAGTACTTC.

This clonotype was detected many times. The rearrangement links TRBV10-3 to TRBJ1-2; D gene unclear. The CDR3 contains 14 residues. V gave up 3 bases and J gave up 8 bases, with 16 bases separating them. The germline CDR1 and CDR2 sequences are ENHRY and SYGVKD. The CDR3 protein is CAISETTGVHGYTF. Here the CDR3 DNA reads TGTGCCATCAGTGAAACTACCGGGGTCCACGGCTACACCTTC.

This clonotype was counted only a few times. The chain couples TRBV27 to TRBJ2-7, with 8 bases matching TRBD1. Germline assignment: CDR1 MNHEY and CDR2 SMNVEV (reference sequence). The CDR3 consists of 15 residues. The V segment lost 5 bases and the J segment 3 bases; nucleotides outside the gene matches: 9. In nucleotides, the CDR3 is TGTGCCAGCAGTCGACCCGGGACAGGCCGCTACGAGCAGTACTTC. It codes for CASSRPGTGRYEQYF.

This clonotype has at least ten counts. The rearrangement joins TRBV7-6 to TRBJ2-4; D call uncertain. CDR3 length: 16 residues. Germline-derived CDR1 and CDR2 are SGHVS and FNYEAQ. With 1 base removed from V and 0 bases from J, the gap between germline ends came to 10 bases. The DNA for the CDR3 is TGTGCCAGCAGCTTAGGGTCGGGTTTAGCCAAAAACATTCAGTACTTC. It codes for CASSLGSGLAKNIQYF.

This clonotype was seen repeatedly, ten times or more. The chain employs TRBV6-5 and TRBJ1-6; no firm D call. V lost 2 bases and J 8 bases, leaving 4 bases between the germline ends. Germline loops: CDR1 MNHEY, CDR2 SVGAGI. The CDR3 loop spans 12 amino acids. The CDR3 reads CASSYGDSPLHF. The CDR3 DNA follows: TGTGCCAGCAGTTACGGGGATTCACCCCTCCACTTT.

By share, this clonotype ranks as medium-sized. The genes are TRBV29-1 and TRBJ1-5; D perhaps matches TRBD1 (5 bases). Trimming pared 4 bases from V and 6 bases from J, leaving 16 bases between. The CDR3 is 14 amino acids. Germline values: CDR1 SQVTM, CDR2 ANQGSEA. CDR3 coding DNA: TGCAGCGTTGGAACAGGCAGCCCCGGTCAGCCCCAGCATTTT. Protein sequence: CSVGTGSPGQPQHF.

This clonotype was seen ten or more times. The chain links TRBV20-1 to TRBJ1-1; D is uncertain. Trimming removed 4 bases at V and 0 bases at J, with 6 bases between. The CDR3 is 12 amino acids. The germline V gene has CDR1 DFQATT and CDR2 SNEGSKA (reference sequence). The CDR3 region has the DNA TGCAGTGCTATTATATTGAACACTGAAGCTTTCTTT. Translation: CSAIILNTEAFF.

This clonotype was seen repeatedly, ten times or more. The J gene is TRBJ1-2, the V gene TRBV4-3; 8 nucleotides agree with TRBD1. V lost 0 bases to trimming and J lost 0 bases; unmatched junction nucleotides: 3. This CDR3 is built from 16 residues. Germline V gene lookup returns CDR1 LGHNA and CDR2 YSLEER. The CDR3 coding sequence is TGCGCCAGCAGCCAAGATCCACAGGGGGCTAACTATGGCTACACCTTC. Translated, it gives CASSQDPQGANYGYTF.

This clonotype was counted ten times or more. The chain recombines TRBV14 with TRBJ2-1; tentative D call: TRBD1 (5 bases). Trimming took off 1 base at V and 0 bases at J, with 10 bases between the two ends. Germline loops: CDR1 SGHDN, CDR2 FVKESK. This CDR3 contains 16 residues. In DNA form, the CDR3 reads TGTGCCAGCAGCCAAGTGCAGGGCAGCTCCTACAATGAGCAGTTCTTC. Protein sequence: CASSQVQGSSYNEQFF.

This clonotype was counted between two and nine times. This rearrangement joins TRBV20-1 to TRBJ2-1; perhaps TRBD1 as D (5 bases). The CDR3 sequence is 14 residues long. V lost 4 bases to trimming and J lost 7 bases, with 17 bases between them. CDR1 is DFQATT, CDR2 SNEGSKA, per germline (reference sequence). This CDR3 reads CSATKVGVENEQFF. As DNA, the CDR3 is TGCAGTGCTACAAAGGTAGGGGTAGAAAATGAGCAGTTCTTC.

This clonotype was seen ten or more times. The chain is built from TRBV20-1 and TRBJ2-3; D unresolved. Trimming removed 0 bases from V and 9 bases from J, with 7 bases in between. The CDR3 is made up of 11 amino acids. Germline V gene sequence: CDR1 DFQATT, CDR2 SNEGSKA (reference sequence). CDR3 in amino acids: CSARDRETQYF. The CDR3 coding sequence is TGCAGTGCTAGAGATCGAGAAACGCAGTATTTT.

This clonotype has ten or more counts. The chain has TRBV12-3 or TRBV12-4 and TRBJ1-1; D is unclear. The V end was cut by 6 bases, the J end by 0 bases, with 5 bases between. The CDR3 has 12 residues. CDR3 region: CASRLMNTEAFF. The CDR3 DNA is TGTGCCAGCAGGTTGATGAACACTGAAGCTTTCTTT.

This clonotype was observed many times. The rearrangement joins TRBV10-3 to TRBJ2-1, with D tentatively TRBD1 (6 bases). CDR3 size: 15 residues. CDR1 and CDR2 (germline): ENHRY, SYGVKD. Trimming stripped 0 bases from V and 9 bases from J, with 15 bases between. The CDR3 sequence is CAISESSGERGEQFF. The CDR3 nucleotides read TGTGCCATCAGTGAGTCCTCAGGGGAGAGAGGTGAGCAGTTCTTC.

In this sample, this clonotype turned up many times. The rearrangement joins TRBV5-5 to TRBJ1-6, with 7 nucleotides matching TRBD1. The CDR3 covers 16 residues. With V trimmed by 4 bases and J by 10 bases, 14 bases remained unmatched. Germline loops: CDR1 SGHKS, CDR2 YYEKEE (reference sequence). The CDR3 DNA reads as TGTGCCAGCAGCCTCACGCCAACAGGGGAGGGCTCACCCCTCCACTTT. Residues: CASSLTPTGEGSPLHF.

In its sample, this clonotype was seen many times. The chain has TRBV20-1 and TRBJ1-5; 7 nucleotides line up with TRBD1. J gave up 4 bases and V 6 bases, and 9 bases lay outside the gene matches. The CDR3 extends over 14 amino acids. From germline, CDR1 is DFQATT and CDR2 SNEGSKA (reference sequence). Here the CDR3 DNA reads TGCAGTGCAAGGCCCGGGACAGAAAATCAGCCCCAGCATTTT. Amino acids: CSARPGTENQPQHF.

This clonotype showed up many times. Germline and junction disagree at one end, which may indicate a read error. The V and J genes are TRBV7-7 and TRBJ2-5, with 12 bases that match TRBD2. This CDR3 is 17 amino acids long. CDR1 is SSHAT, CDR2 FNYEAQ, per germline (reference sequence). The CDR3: CASSLPKLAGGGETQYF. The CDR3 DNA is TGTGCTAGCAGCCTCCCCAAACTAGCGGGGGGAGGAGAGACCCAGTACTTC.

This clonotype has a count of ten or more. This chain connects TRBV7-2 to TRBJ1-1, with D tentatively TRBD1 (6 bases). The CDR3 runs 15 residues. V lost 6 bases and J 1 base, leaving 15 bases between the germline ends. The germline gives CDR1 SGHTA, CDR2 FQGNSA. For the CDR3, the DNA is TGTGCCAGCAGGGAAGCAGGGGTGTGGAACACTGAAGCTTTCTTT. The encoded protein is CASREAGVWNTEAFF.